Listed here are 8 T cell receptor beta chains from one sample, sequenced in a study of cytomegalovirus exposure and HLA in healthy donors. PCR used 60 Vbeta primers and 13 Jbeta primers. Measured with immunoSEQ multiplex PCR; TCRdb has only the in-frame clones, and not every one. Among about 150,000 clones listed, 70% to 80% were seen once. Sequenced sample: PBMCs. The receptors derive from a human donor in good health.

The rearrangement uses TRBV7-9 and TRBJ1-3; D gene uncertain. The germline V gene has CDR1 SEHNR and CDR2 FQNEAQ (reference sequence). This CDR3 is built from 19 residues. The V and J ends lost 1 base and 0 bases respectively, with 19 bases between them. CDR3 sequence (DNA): TGTGCCAGCAGCTTAGACACCTCACACCTCCATTTCTCTGGAAACACCATATATTTT. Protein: CASSLDTSHLHFSGNTIYF.

CDR3 protein: CASSETSGTTDTQYF. Here the CDR3 DNA reads TGTGCCAGCAGTGAGACTAGCGGAACCACAGATACGCAGTATTTT. The gene calls are TRBV2 and TRBJ2-3; 9 bases match TRBD2. The length of the CDR3 is 15 residues. Germline V gene sequence: CDR1 SNHLY, CDR2 FYNNEI. V shed 3 bases and J 2 bases; nucleotides not matched to a gene: 3.

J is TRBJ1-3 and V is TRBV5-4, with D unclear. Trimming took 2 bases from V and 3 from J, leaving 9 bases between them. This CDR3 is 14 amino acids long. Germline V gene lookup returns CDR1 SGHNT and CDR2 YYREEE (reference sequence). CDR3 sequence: CASSLRGSGNTIYF. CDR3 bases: TGTGCCAGCAGCTTAAGAGGAAGTGGAAACACCATATATTTT.

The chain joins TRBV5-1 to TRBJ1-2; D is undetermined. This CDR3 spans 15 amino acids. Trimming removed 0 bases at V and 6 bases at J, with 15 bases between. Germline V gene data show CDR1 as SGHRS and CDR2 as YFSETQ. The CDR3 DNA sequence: TGCGCCAGCAGCTTGGTTGGCCCGGACGGGGATGGCTACACCTTC. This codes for CASSLVGPDGDGYTF.

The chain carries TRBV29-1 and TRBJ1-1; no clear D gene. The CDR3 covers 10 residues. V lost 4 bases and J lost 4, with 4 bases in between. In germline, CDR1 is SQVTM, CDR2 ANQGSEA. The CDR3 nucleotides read TGCAGCGTTGTCGGCACTGAAGCTTTCTTT. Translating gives CSVVGTEAFF. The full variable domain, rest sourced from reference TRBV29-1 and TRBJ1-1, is SAVISQKPSRDICQRGTSLTIQCQVDSQVTMMFWYRQQPGQSLTLIATANQGSEATYESGFVIDKFPISRPNLTFSTLTVSNMSPEDSSIYLCSVVGTEAFFGQGTRLTVV.

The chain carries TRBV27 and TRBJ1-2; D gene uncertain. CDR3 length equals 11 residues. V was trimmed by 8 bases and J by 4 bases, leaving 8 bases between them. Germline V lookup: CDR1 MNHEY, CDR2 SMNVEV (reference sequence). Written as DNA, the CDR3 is TGTGCCAGCTATGGCCCCTATGGCTACACCTTC. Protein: CASYGPYGYTF.

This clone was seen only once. The DNA of the CDR3 is TGTGCCAGCAGGGGCCGGGGTGGTTGGGAGACCCAGTACTTC. Translating it yields CASRGRGGWETQYF. The chain recombines TRBV6-1 with TRBJ2-5; D is possibly TRBD2 (5 bases). Germline V gene data show CDR1 as MNHNS and CDR2 as SASEGT. The V end lost 6 bases, the J end lost 5 bases, and 16 bases lay between the germline ends. The CDR3 loop spans 14 amino acids.

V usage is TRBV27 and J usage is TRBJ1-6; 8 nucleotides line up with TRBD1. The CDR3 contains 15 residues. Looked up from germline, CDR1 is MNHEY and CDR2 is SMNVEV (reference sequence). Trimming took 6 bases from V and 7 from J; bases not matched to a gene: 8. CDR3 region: CASRSLTGANSPLHF. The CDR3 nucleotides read TGTGCCAGCAGATCACTGACAGGGGCCAATTCACCCCTCCACTTT.